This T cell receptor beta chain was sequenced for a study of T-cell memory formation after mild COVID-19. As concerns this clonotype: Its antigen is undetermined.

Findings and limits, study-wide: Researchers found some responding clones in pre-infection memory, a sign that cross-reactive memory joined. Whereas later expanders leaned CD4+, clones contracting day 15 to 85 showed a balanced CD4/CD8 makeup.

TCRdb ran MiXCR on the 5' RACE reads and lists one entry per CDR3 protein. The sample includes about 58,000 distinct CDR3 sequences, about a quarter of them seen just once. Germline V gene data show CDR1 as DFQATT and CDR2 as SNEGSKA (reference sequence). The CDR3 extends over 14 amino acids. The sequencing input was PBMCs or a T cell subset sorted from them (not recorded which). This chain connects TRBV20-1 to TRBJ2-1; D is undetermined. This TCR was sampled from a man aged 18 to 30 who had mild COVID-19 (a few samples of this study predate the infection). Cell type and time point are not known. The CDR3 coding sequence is TGCAGCCGCGAGCAGTTCAACTCCTACAATGAGCAGTTCTTC. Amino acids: CSREQFNSYNEQFF.